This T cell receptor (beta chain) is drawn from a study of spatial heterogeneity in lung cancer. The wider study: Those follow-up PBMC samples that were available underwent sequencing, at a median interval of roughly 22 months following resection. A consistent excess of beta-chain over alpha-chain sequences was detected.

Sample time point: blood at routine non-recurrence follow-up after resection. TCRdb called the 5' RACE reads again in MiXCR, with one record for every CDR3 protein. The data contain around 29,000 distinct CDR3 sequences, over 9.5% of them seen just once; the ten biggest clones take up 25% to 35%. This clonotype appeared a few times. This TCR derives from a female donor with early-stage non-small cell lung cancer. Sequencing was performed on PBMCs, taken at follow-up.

The CDR3 protein is CASSPRGGNNEQFF. The DNA for the CDR3 is TGTGCCAGCAGCCCTAGAGGAGGGAACAATGAGCAGTTCTTC. The rearrangement links TRBV11-2 to TRBJ2-1, with D possibly matching TRBD2 (6 bases). The V gene's germline CDR1 is SGHAT and CDR2 FQNNGV. Between the trimmed V and J ends, which lost 5 bases and 5 bases, there was a span of 13 bases. This CDR3 is built from 14 residues.